The 7 T cell receptor beta chains below were found in one sample sequenced in a study of cytomegalovirus exposure and HLA in healthy donors. Primers included in the PCR were 60 Vbeta and 13 Jbeta primers. Data came from immunoSEQ multiplex PCR; TCRdb stores just in-frame clones and leaves some out. The sample lists roughly 120,000 clones, 81% seen once, with 2% to 2.5% in the top ten. The sequencing sample was made of PBMCs. These receptors all come from a woman in her forties in good health and CMV-seronegative.

This sequence joins TRBV4-2 and TRBJ1-4; 7 positions match TRBD1. Germline values: CDR1 LGHNA, CDR2 YNFKEQ. J lost 2 bases, V lost 0 bases, and 9 bases had no gene match. This CDR3 has 18 residues. CDR3: CASSQDLLRGRTNEKLFF. DNA of the CDR3: TGTGCCAGCAGCCAAGATCTCCTAAGGGGGCGGACTAATGAAAAACTGTTTTTT.

The rearrangement links TRBV28 to TRBJ2-2; perhaps TRBD1 as D (7 bases). CDR1 MDHEN and CDR2 SYDVKM come from the germline V gene. The CDR3 covers 14 residues. V was shortened by 6 bases and J by 4 bases, with 12 bases between the two germline ends. The CDR3 loop is CASRRQGGTGELFF. CDR3 DNA: TGTGCCAGCAGACGACAGGGAGGCACCGGGGAGCTGTTTTTT.

The chain's CDR3 is CASALGGSYNEQFF. CDR3 nucleotides: TGTGCCAGCGCTTTGGGGGGATCCTACAATGAGCAGTTCTTC. The chain carries TRBV7-3 and TRBJ2-1; possibly TRBD2 for D (6 bases). V was cut by 8 bases and J by 1 base, with 12 bases left in between. The CDR3 loop spans 14 amino acids. CDR1 is SGHTA, CDR2 FQGTGA, per germline.

The rearrangement joins TRBV21-1 to TRBJ1-2; the table assigns TRBD1, which was not confirmed against the DNA. TRBV21-1 is recorded as a pseudogene. The CDR3 sequence is 14 residues long. The CDR3 spells CASSKEARVRGYTF. The CDR3 DNA reads as TGTGCCAGCAGCAAAGAGGCCAGGGTCAGAGGCTACACCTTC.

This clone was seen once. V usage is TRBV7-9 and J usage is TRBJ2-5; D call uncertain. The V and J ends lost 3 bases and 2 bases respectively, with 13 bases between them. This CDR3 has 15 amino acids. CDR1 and CDR2 from the germline V gene are SEHNR and FQNEAQ (reference sequence). CDR3 sequence reads: CASSFTAVRQETQYF. The DNA for the CDR3 is TGTGCCAGCAGCTTTACGGCAGTCAGGCAAGAGACCCAGTACTTC.

A word on this clone: The sample has other DNA sequences that encode this CDR3 too. The genes are TRBV28 and TRBJ1-4; D unresolved. The CDR3 sequence is 16 residues long. Trimming took off 4 bases at V and 0 bases at J, with 12 bases between the two ends. Germline-derived CDR1 and CDR2 are MDHEN and SYDVKM. CDR3 region: CASSSIDSATNEKLFF. The CDR3 DNA reads TGTGCCAGCAGTTCCATCGACTCCGCAACTAATGAAAAACTGTTTTTT.

The chain has TRBV2 and TRBJ2-7; 9 bases align to TRBD1. The CDR3 covers 15 residues. Germline V gene data show CDR1 as SNHLY and CDR2 as FYNNEI. V lost 5 bases, J lost 1 base, and 6 bases stayed unmatched. CDR3 nucleotides: TGTGCCAGCAGTCCGGGACAGGGTTTATCCTACGAGCAGTACTTC. Protein product: CASSPGQGLSYEQYF. The full variable domain, rest sourced from reference TRBV2 and TRBJ2-7, is EPEVTQTPSHQVTQMGQEVILRCVPISNHLYFYWYRQILGQKVEFLVSFYNNEISEKSEIFDDQFSVERPDGSNFTLKIRSTKLEDSAMYFCASSPGQGLSYEQYFGPGTRLTVT.